This TCR beta chain was sequenced during a study of T-cell reconstitution after alpha-beta-depleted transplantation in children. From germline, CDR1 is SEHNR and CDR2 FQNEAQ (reference sequence). The CDR3 covers 15 residues. Trimming cost V 1 base and J 3 bases, with 13 bases left between them. The TCRbeta library was prepared with unique molecular identifiers. MiXCR, applied by TCRdb to the PCR reads, yields one record per CDR3 protein. This sample carries 490,000 or so distinct CDR3 sequences, approximately 12% of them seen once, and the ten largest clones take about 5.6%. This clonotype was seen a few times.

The clonotype comes from a human donor who donated a stem cell graft to a child with combined immunodeficiency. The chain links TRBV7-9 to TRBJ2-7; D is perhaps TRBD2 (5 bases). Sequenced material: PBMCs from the stem cell graft donor, taken from the stem cell graft. The CDR3 region has the DNA TGTGCCAGCAGCTTAGATAATACCCGGGACTACGAGCAGTACTTC. This codes for CASSLDNTRDYEQYF.